The 14 T cell receptor beta chains listed next were all sequenced from one sample in a study of blood T cell repertoires in COVID-19. Measured with immunoSEQ multiplex PCR; TCRdb has only the in-frame clones, and not every one. The profile shows 470,000 or so clones, around 90% of them singletons. The sequencing sample was made of PBMCs or T cells enriched from blood (not recorded which). These receptors all come from a woman under 30 with acute COVID-19.

The chain uses TRBV5-4 and TRBJ2-3; no clear D gene. The CDR3 sequence is 13 residues long. Germline assignment: CDR1 SGHNT and CDR2 YYREEE (reference sequence). The V gene lost 4 bases and the J gene lost 2 bases, with 8 bases spanning the gap. The CDR3 sequence is CASSLGNTDTQYF. As DNA, the CDR3 is TGTGCCAGCAGCCTAGGAAACACAGATACGCAGTATTTT.

This chain links TRBV19 with TRBJ1-5, with D possibly matching TRBD1 (5 bases). Trimming cost V 2 bases and J 5 bases, with 13 bases left between them. The CDR3 has 15 residues. CDR1 and CDR2 (germline): LNHDA, SQIVND (reference sequence). This CDR3 is CASSITRAADQPQHF. As DNA, the CDR3 is TGTGCCAGTAGTATAACCAGGGCTGCCGATCAGCCCCAGCATTTT.

The chain couples TRBV11-2 to TRBJ1-4; TRBD1 is a possible D gene (5 bases). V was pared by 0 bases and J by 10 bases, with 15 bases between. The germline V gene encodes CDR1 SGHAT and CDR2 FQNNGV. The CDR3 extends over 15 amino acids. The CDR3 DNA sequence: TGTGCCAGCAGCTTAGATCGAGCAGGGAAGGGAAAACTGTTTTTT. Protein product: CASSLDRAGKGKLFF.

This sequence joins TRBV2 and TRBJ2-5, with 8 nucleotides matching TRBD1. Germline CDR1 reads SNHLY; CDR2 reads FYNNEI. The length of the CDR3 is 13 residues. The V and J ends lost 4 bases and 5 bases, in that order; junction bases with no gene match: 3. The CDR3 DNA reads as TGTGCCAGCAGTGGACAGGGGAGTGAGACCCAGTACTTC. Translated, it gives CASSGQGSETQYF.

As to this clone: In the same sample, other DNA sequences code for this CDR3. This sequence joins TRBV5-1 and TRBJ1-5; TRBD1 matches at 9 bases. The length of the CDR3 is 15 residues. The germline gives CDR1 SGHRS, CDR2 YFSETQ. Unmatched junction bases numbered 0, after V lost 1 base and J lost 1 base. Written as DNA, the CDR3 is TGCGCCAGCAGCTTGACAGGGGGCAGCAATCAGCCCCAGCATTTT. The encoded protein is CASSLTGGSNQPQHF. The full variable domain, completed using reference TRBV5-1 and TRBJ1-5, is KAGVTQTPRYLIKTRGQQVTLSCSPISGHRSVSWYQQTPGQGLQFLFEYFSETQRNKGNFPGRFSGRQFSNSRSEMNVSTLELGDSALYLCASSLTGGSNQPQHFGDGTRLSIL.

V and J are TRBV24-1 and TRBJ2-3, with D unresolved. V was pared by 3 bases and J by 6 bases, with 9 bases between. The CDR3 totals 13 residues. Germline values: CDR1 KGHDR, CDR2 SFDVKD. The CDR3 nucleotides are TGTGCCACCAGTGATGTGGGCCTTGATACGCAGTATTTT. It codes for CATSDVGLDTQYF.

In its sample, this clone was seen a few times. The chain uses TRBV30 and TRBJ2-2; 8 nucleotides match TRBD2. The CDR3 is made up of 17 amino acids. The germline V gene has CDR1 GTSNPN and CDR2 SVGIG (reference sequence). Losses at the gene ends were 3 bases for V and 3 bases for J; bases not matched to a gene: 12. The CDR3 coding sequence is TGTGCCTGGAGCCCACCGGGTGCGCGGGAGGACACCGGGGAGCTGTTTTTT. Amino acids: CAWSPPGAREDTGELFF.

V is TRBV19 and J is TRBJ2-2, with D unclear. The germline V and J ends were trimmed by 3 bases and 0 bases, with 14 bases remaining between them. The CDR3 spans 17 residues. Germline values: CDR1 LNHDA, CDR2 SQIVND (reference sequence). Here the CDR3 reads CASSIPPRASNTGELFF. CDR3 DNA: TGTGCCAGTAGTATTCCCCCTCGCGCGTCGAACACCGGGGAGCTGTTTTTT.

The chain has TRBV5-4 and TRBJ2-7, with 7 bases aligning to TRBD2. After removal of 0 bases from V and 0 bases from J, the junction contained 6 bases not matched to a gene. Germline V gene sequence: CDR1 SGHNT, CDR2 YYREEE (reference sequence). The CDR3 extends over 16 amino acids. The CDR3 nucleotides are TGTGCCAGCAGCTTGGCCAGTCTAGCGGACTCCTACGAGCAGTACTTC. It encodes CASSLASLADSYEQYF.

The chain combines TRBV11-2 with TRBJ2-2; tentative D call: TRBD2 (5 bases). Trimming left V 5 bases short and J 7 bases short, with 5 bases between. CDR1 and CDR2 from the germline V gene are SGHAT and FQNNGV. CDR3 length: 11 residues. The CDR3 sequence is CASSGSGELFF. CDR3 sequence (DNA): TGTGCCAGCAGCGGGAGCGGGGAGCTGTTTTTT.

This clone appeared a single time. The chain joins TRBV18 to TRBJ2-6; 7 bases are shared with TRBD1. The junction had 10 bases not matched to a gene; V was cut back by 5 bases and J by 0 bases. Germline V gene data show CDR1 as KGHSH and CDR2 as LQKENI. This CDR3 has 18 amino acids. This chain's CDR3 is CASSGPGTDNSGANVLTF. The CDR3 DNA reads TGTGCCAGCTCAGGACCCGGGACAGACAACTCTGGGGCCAACGTCCTGACTTTC.

The chain employs TRBV3-1 (or the pseudogene TRBV3-2) and TRBJ1-1; tentative D call: TRBD1 (6 bases). V was trimmed by 1 base and J by 4 bases, leaving 10 bases between them. The V gene's germline CDR1 is LGHDT and CDR2 YNNKEL (reference sequence). This CDR3 is 14 amino acids long. Written as DNA, the CDR3 is TGTGCCAGCAGCCAAGGAACAGGGTCCACTGAAGCTTTCTTT. Residues: CASSQGTGSTEAFF.

The gene calls are TRBV19 and TRBJ1-5; 9 nucleotides line up with TRBD1. Germline values: CDR1 LNHDA, CDR2 SQIVND (reference sequence). V gave up 7 bases and J gave up 0 bases; unmatched junction bases: 4. This CDR3 spans 15 amino acids. CDR3 residues: CASTGTGHSNQPQHF. CDR3 DNA sequence: TGTGCCAGTACCGGGACAGGGCATAGCAATCAGCCCCAGCATTTT.

The rearrangement joins TRBV6-5 to TRBJ1-6; D unclear. Germline loops: CDR1 MNHEY, CDR2 SVGAGI. The CDR3 is made up of 12 amino acids. The V end lost 5 bases, the J end lost 10 bases, and 9 bases lay between the germline ends. The CDR3 loop reads CASSQEGSPLHF. The CDR3, as DNA: TGTGCCAGCAGTCAGGAGGGATCACCCCTCCACTTT.